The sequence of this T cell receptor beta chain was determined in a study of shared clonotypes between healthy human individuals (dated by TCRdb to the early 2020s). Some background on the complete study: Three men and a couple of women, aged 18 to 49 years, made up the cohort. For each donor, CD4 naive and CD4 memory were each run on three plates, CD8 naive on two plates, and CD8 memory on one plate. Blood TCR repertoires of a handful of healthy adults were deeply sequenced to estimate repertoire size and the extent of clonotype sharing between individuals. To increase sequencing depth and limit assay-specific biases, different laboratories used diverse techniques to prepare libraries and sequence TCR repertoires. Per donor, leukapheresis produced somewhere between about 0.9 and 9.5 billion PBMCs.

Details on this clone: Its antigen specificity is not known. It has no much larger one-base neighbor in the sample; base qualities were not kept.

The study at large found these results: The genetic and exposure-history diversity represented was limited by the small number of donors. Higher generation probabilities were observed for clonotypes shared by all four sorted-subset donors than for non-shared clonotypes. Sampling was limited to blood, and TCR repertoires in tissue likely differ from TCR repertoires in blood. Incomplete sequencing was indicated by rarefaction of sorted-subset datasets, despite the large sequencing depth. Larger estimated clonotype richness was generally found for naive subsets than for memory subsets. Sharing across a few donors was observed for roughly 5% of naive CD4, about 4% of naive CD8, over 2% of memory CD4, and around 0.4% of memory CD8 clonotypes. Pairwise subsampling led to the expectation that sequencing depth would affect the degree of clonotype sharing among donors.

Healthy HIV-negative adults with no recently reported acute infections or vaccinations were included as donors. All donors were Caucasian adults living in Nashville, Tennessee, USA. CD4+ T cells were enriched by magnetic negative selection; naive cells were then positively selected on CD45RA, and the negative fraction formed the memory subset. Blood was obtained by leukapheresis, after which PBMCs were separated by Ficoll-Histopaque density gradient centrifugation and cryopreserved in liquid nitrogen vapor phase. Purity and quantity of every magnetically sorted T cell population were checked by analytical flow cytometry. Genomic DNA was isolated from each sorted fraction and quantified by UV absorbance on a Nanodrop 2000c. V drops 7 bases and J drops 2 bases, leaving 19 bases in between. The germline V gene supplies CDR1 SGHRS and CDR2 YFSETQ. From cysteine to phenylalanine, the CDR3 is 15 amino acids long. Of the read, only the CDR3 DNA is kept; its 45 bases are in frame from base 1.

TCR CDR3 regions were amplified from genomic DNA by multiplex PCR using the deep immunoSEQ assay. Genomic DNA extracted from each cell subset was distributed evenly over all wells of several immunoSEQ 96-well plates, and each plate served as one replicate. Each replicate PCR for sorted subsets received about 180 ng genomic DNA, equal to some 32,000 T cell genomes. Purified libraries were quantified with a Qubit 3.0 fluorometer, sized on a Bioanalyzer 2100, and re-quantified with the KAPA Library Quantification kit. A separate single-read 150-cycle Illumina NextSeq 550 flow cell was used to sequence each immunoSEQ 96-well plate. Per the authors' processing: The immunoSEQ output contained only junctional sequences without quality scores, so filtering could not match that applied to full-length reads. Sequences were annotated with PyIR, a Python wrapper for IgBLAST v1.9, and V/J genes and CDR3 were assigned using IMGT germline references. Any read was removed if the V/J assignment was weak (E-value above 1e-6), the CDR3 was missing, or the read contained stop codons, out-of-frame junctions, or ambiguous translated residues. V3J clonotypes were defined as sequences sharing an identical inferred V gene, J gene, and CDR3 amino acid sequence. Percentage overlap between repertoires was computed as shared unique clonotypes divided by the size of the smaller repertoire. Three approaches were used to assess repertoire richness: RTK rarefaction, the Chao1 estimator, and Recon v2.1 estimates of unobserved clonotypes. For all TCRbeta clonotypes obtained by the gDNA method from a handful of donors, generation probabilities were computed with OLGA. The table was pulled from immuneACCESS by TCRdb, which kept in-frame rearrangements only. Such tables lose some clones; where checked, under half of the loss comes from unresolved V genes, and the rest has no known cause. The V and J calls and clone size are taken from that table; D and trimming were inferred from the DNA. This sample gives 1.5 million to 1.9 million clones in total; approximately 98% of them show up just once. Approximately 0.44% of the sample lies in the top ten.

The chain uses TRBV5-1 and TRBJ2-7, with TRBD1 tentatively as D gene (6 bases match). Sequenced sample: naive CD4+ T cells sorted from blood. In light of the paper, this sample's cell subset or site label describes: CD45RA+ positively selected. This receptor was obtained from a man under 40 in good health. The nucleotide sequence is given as TGCGCCAGCGCGCATACAGGGAAACCCCCCTACGAGCAGTACTTC. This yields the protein CASAHTGKPPYEQYF.